A selection of T cell receptor beta chains follows, all from one sample in a study of human T cells and chemical hapten exposure. TCRdb recomputed calls from the RACE reads with MiXCR, one row per CDR3 protein. The sample contains about 380,000 distinct CDR3 sequences, 4% to 5.5% of which appear only once. The sample consisted of whole blood, taken in connection with sensitization to the hapten diphenylcyclopropenone (DPC). Receptors originate from a woman between 45 and 60 years old with alopecia areata. Some clones in this sample may be carry-over from other donors' samples. The CDR3 runs from the conserved cysteine through the conserved F or W. The D gene is left open where the match is weak. Size is stated for part of the rows, as once, few or many counts, or as a class when the clone is expanded.

- | TRBJ1-3 | TRBV12-3/TRBV12-4 | - | TGTGCCAGCAGCCGCATTCAAGGAAACACCATATATTTT | CASSRIQGNTIYF
many | TRBJ2-1 | TRBV6-4 | - | TGTGCCAGCAGTGAAGTCCGGGGAGGGGGGCTCGATGAGCAGTTCTTC | CASSEVRGGGLDEQFF
- | TRBJ2-1 | TRBV28 | TRBD2 | TGTGCCAGCAGTCTTGAGGGCGGGAGGGCTAATGAGCAGTTCTTC | CASSLEGGRANEQFF
many | TRBJ1-1 | TRBV7-2 | - | TGTGCCAGCGGAAGAGGGTGGCGGGACACTGAAGCTTTCTTT | CASGRGWRDTEAFF
many | TRBJ2-7 | TRBV29-1 | TRBD2 | TGCAGTTATGGGGGGGGACTAGCCTCCGAGCAGTACTTC | CSYGGGLASEQYF
few | TRBJ1-1 | TRBV5-6 | TRBD1 | TGTGCCAGCAGCTACCGGGACAGGAACACTGAAGCTTTCTTT | CASSYRDRNTEAFF
- | TRBJ2-3 | TRBV11-2 | TRBD2 | TGTGCCAGCAGCTTAGGAGTTAGCGGGGGGGCGGGAGATACGCAGTATTTT | CASSLGVSGGAGDTQYF
many | TRBJ2-3 | TRBV5-1 | - | TGCGCCAGCAGCTTGGACGTCGGGGTCACAGATACGCAGTATTTT | CASSLDVGVTDTQYF
few | TRBJ2-5 | TRBV11-2 | - | TGTGCCAGCAGCTCAGGGACTAGGGGGCTGGAGACCCAGTACTTC | CASSSGTRGLETQYF
- | TRBJ1-1 | TRBV6-5 | - | TGTGCCAGCAGTTACTCGAGGGGGGCCTGGGCTTTCTTT | CASSYSRGAWAFF
many | TRBJ1-2 | TRBV6-1 | - | TGTGCCAGCAGTGAATGGATACCCCAGGGAGGCTATGGCTACACCTTC | CASSEWIPQGGYGYTF
few | TRBJ1-3 | TRBV29-1 | - | TGCAGCGTCGCCGACAGAGCTACTGGAAACACCATATATTTT | CSVADRATGNTIYF
few | TRBJ2-1 | TRBV4-1 | - | TGCGCCAGCAGCCAAGATGGAGGACAGATGGTAAGAACACCCTCCTACAATGAGCAGTTCTTC | CASSQDGGQMVRTPSYNEQFF
many | TRBJ1-2 | TRBV9 | - | TGTGCCAGCAGCGTAGGGACAGCTGTTAACTATGGCTACACCTTC | CASSVGTAVNYGYTF
- | TRBJ2-1 | TRBV27 | TRBD1 | TGTGCCAGCAGTTCTCCCTCCATCTCACAGGGGAATGAGCAGTTCTTC | CASSSPSISQGNEQFF
many | TRBJ2-7 | TRBV28 | TRBD2 | TGTGCCAGCAGTCCAGTGAAACTAGCGGGAGAACCCTACGAGCAGTACTTC | CASSPVKLAGEPYEQYF
many | TRBJ2-2 | TRBV9 | - | TGTGCCAGCAGCGTAGATCCGGGGAACACCGGGGAGCTGTTTTTT | CASSVDPGNTGELFF
many | TRBJ1-2 | TRBV20-1 | TRBD1 | TGCAGTGTCCGGACAGGGGGGTGGAATGGCTACACCTTC | CSVRTGGWNGYTF
- | TRBJ1-1 | TRBV6-1 | TRBD1 | TGTGCCAGCCCTAGGGGACAGGGAATGAACACTGAAGCTTTCTTT | CASPRGQGMNTEAFF
many | TRBJ2-5 | TRBV19 | TRBD1 | TGTGCCAGTACCGAAGTGGGACAGGGGGTTCGGCAAGAGACCCAGTACTTC | CASTEVGQGVRQETQYF
few | TRBJ2-7 | TRBV2 | - | TGTGCCAGCATGATTTTCCTGTTCGAGCAGTACTTC | CASMIFLFEQYF
few | TRBJ2-3 | TRBV10-3 | TRBD1 | TGTGCCATCAGTGACCAGGACAGGCTGCCGCAGTATTTT | CAISDQDRLPQYF
many | TRBJ1-3 | TRBV4-2 | - | TGTGCCAGCAGCCAAGAGGTCGGCTCTGGAAACACCATATATTTT | CASSQEVGSGNTIYF
few | TRBJ2-7 | TRBV6-5 | TRBD2 | TGTGCCAGCAGCCCCACTAGCGGGAGGGCCGAGCAGTACTTC | CASSPTSGRAEQYF
many | TRBJ2-7 | TRBV29-1 | - | TGCAGCGTTGAGTATTCCGGTCTCCCCTACGAGCAGTACTTC | CSVEYSGLPYEQYF